This TCR beta chain is drawn from a study of cytomegalovirus exposure and HLA in healthy donors. General study results and limits: Cytomegalovirus status, reportedly, was diagnosed with high specificity and sensitivity by the classifier. Three chains tied to CMV proved CMV antigen-specific in vitro.

About this clone itself: The antigen is undetermined.

Sequenced by immunoSEQ multiplex PCR; TCRdb stores in-frame clones only, minus some. The table shows roughly 200,000 clones, with 86% occurring only once. The CDR3 sequence is 14 residues long. V dropped 6 bases and J dropped 6 bases, with 15 bases sitting between them. Germline CDR1 and CDR2: SGHAT and FQNNGV. V is TRBV11-2 and J is TRBJ2-1; D ambiguous. This TCR was recovered from a man younger than 45 in good health and CMV-seropositive. Sequenced: PBMCs. The CDR3: CASSLTGRLNEQFF. As DNA, the CDR3 is TGTGCCAGCAGTTTGACCGGTCGCCTCAATGAGCAGTTCTTC.